This TCR beta chain emerged from a study of shared clonotypes between healthy human individuals. At the level of the study: There were three CD4 naive, three CD4 memory, two CD8 naive and one CD8 memory plates per donor.

Here immunoSEQ multiplex PCR was the method, and the copy in TCRdb shows in-frame clones only, minus some. The table includes some 2.4 million clones, 80% to 95% detected once. The sample taken for sequencing was naive CD4+ T cells from PBMCs. Subset specified: CD45RA+ positively selected. The sequence came from a man aged 18 to 35 in good health. Some clones in this sample may be carry-over from other donors' samples.

The chain's CDR3 is CAISDTGQNTGELFF. The CDR3 bases are TGTGCCATCAGTGATACGGGACAAAACACCGGGGAGCTGTTTTTT. V and J are TRBV10-3 and TRBJ2-2; D may be TRBD1 (6 bases). The CDR3 loop spans 15 amino acids. Germline lookup yields CDR1 ENHRY and CDR2 SYGVKD. V lost 3 bases to trimming and J lost 2 bases, with 10 bases between them.